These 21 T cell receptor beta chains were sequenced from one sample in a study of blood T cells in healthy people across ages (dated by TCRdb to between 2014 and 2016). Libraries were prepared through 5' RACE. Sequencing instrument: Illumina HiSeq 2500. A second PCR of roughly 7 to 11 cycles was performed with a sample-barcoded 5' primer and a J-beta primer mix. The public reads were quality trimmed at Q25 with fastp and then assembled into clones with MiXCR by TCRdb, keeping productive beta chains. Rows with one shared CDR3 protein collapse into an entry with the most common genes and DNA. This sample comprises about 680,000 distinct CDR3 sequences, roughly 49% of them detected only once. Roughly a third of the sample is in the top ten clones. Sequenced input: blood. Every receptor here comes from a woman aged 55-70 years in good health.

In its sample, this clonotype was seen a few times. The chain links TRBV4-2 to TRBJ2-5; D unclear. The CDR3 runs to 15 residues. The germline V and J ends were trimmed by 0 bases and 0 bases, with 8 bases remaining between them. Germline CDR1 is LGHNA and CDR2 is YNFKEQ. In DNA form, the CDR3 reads TGTGCCAGCAGCCAAGATGTAGGGAACCAAGAGACCCAGTACTTC. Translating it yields CASSQDVGNQETQYF.

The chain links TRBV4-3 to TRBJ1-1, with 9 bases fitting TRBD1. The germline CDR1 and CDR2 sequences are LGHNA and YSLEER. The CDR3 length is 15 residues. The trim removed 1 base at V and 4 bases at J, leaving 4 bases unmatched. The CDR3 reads CASSQAQGAVTEAFF. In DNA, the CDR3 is TGCGCCAGCAGCCAAGCACAGGGGGCTGTCACTGAAGCTTTCTTT.

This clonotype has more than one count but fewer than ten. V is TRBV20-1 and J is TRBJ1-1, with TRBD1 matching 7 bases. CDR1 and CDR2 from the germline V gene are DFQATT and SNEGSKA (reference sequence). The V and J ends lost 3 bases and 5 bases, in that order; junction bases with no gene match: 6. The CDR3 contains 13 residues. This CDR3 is CSARIQGRTEAFF. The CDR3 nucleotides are TGCAGTGCTAGGATACAGGGGCGGACTGAAGCTTTCTTT.

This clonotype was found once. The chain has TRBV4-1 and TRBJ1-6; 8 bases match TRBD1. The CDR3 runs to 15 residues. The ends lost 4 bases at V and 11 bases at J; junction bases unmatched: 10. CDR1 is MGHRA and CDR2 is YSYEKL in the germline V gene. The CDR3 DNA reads TGCGCCAGCAGCCTGACAGGGGTGGGAAATGCACCCCTCCACTTT. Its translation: CASSLTGVGNAPLHF.

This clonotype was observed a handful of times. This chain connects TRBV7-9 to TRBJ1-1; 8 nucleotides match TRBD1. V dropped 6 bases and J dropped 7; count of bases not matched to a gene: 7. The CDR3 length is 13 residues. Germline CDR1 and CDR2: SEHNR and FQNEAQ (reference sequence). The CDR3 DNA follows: TGTGCCAGCAGGCAAGGACAGGGAGGTGAAGCTTTCTTT. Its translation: CASRQGQGGEAFF.

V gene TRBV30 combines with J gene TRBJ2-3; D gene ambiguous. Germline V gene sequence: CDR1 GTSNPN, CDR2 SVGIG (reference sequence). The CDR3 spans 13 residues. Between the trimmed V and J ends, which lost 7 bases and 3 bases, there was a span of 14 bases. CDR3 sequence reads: CASPGVGTDTQYF. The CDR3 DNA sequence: TGTGCCTCCCCTGGAGTGGGTACAGATACGCAGTATTTT.

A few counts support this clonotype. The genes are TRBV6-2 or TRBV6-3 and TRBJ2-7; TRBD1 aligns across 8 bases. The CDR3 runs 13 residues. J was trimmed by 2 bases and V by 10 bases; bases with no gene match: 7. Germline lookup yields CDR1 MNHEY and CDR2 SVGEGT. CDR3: CAITRGQAYEQYF. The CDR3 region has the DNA TGTGCCATCACCCGGGGACAGGCCTACGAGCAGTACTTC.

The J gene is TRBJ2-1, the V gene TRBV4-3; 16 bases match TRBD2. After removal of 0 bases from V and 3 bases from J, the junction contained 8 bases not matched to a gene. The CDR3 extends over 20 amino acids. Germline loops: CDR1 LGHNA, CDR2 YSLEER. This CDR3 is CASSQDMGLAGGFYYNEQFF. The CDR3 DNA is TGCGCCAGCAGCCAAGATATGGGACTAGCGGGAGGGTTTTACTACAATGAGCAGTTCTTC.

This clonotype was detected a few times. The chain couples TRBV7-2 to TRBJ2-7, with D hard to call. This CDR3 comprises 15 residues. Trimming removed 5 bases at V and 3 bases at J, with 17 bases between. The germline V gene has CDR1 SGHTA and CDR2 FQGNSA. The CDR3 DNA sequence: TGTGCCAGCAGCCCCCAGGTCGATAGGGACTACGAGCAGTACTTC. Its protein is CASSPQVDRDYEQYF.

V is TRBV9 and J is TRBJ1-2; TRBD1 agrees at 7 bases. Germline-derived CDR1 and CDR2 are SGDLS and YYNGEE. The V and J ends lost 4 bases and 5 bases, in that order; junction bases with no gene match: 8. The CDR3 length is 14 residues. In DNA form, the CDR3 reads TGTGCCAGCAGCCCTGAGGGACAGTCGTATGGCTACACCTTC. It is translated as CASSPEGQSYGYTF.

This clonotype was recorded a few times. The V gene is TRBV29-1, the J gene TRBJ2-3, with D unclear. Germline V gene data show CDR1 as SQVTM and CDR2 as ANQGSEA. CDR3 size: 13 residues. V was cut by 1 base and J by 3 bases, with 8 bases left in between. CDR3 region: CSVEAFGTDTQYF. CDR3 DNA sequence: TGCAGCGTTGAAGCGTTTGGGACAGATACGCAGTATTTT.

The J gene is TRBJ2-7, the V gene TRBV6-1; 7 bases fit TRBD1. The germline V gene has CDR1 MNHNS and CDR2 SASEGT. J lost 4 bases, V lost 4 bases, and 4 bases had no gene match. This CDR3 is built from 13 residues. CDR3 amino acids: CASSARQGYEQYF. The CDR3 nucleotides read TGTGCCAGCAGTGCCCGACAGGGATACGAGCAGTACTTC.

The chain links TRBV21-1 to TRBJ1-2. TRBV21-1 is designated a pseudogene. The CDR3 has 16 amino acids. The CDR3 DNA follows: TGTGCCAGCAGCAAAGGGGGAAAACACTCTTACTATGGCTACACCTTC. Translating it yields CASSKGGKHSYYGYTF.

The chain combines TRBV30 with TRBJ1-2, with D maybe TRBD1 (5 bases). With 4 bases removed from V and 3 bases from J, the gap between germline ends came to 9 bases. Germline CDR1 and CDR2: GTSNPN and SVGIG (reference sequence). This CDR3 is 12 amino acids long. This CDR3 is CAWNRRDYGYTF. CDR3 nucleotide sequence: TGTGCCTGGAACCGCAGGGACTATGGCTACACCTTC.

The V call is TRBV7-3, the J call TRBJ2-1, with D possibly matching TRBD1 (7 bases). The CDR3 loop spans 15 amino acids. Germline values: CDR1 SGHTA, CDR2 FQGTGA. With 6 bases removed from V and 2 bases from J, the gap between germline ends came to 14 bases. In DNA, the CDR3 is TGTGCCAGCAGAGGGGGGACAGCCCCCTACAATGAGCAGTTCTTC. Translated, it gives CASRGGTAPYNEQFF.

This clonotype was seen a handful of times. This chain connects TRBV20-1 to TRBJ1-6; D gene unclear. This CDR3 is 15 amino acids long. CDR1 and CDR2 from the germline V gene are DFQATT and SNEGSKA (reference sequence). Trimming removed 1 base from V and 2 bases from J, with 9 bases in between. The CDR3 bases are TGCAGTGCTAGAGCCTCAACAACCTATAATTCACCCCTCCACTTT. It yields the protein CSARASTTYNSPLHF.

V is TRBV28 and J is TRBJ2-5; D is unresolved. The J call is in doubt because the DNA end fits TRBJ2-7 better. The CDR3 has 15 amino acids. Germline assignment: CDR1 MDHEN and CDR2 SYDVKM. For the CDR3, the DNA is TGTGCCAGCAGTTTAGGGTCAAAACACCCCTACGAGCAGTACTTC. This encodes CASSLGSKHPYEQYF.

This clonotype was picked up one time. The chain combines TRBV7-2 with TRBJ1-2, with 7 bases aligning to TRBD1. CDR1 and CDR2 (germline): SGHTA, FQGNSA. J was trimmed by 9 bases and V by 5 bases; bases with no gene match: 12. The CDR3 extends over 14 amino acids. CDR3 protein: CASSRTGAEWSYTF. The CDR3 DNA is TGTGCCAGCAGCCGAACAGGGGCTGAGTGGAGCTACACCTTC. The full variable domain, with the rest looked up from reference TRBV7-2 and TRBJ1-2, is GAGVSQSPSNKVTEKGKDVELRCDPISGHTALYWYRQSLGQGLEFLIYFQGNSAPDKSGLPSDRFSAERTGGSVSTLTIQRTQQEDSAVYLCASSRTGAEWSYTFGSGTRLTVV.

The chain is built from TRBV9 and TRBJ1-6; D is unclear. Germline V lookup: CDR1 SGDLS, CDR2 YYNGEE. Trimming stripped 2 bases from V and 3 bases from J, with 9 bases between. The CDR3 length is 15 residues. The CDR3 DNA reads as TGTGCCAGCAGCGTGGTCGGGAACTATAATTCACCCCTCCACTTT. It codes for CASSVVGNYNSPLHF.

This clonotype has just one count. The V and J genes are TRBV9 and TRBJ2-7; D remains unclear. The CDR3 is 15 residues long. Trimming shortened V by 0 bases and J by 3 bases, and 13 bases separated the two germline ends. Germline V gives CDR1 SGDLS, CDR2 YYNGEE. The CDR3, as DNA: TGTGCCAGCAGCGTAGAGGTGGGCCGACGCTACGAGCAGTACTTC. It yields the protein CASSVEVGRRYEQYF.

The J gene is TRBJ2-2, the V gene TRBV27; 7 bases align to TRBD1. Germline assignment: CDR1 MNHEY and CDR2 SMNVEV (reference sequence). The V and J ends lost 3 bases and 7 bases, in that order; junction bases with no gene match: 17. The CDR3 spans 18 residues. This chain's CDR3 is CASSFSFVRQGPGGELFF. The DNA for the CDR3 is TGTGCCAGCAGTTTCTCATTCGTCCGACAGGGCCCCGGCGGGGAGCTGTTTTTT.